This entry lists 13 T cell receptor beta chains sequenced from one sample in a study of blood T cell repertoires in COVID-19. The table came from immunoSEQ multiplex PCR; TCRdb's copy has only in-frame clones and leaves some out. The sample has under 150,000 clones; 80% to 90% are singletons. The sequenced sample was peripheral blood. The source of these receptors is a woman aged 55 to 70 with COVID-19, enrolled during active disease.

This chain connects TRBV10-3 to TRBJ2-3; 11 nucleotides align to TRBD1. This CDR3 contains 16 residues. Germline V gene lookup returns CDR1 ENHRY and CDR2 SYGVKD. The junction had 7 bases not matched to a gene; V was cut back by 5 bases and J by 3 bases. CDR3 coding DNA: TGTGCCATCAGTCCCTCCGGGACAGGGGGGACAGATACGCAGTATTTT. Translated: CAISPSGTGGTDTQYF.

The rearrangement uses TRBV4-3 and TRBJ2-1; 7 bases are shared with TRBD1. The germline V gene has CDR1 LGHNA and CDR2 YSLEER. The CDR3 totals 17 residues. Trimming at V came to 1 base and at J to 0 bases, leaving 6 bases not matched to a gene. The CDR3 sequence is CASSQATGVPSYNEQFF. CDR3 sequence (DNA): TGCGCCAGCAGCCAAGCTACAGGGGTGCCCTCCTACAATGAGCAGTTCTTC.

This sequence joins TRBV5-1 and TRBJ1-1; TRBD1 is a possible D gene (5 bases). The ends were cut back, 4 bases at V and 8 bases at J, with 9 bases in the middle. The germline V gene encodes CDR1 SGHRS and CDR2 YFSETQ. This CDR3 region has 11 residues. The CDR3 region is CASSQDSEAFF. The CDR3 nucleotides are TGCGCCAGCAGCCAAGACAGCGAAGCTTTCTTT.

The CDR3 DNA reads as TGTGCCAGCAGCCGCAGGACTAGCGGGGGCACAGATACGCAGTATTTT. Its protein product is CASSRRTSGGTDTQYF. The chain has TRBV3-1 (or the pseudogene TRBV3-2) and TRBJ2-3, with 12 nucleotides matching TRBD2. The CDR3 length is 16 residues. Looked up from germline, CDR1 is LGHDT and CDR2 is YNNKEL (reference sequence). J was trimmed by 1 base and V by 4 bases; bases with no gene match: 3.

The CDR3 sequence is CASSPELAGGPVTGELFF. CDR3 DNA: TGTGCCAGCTCACCAGAACTAGCGGGGGGGCCAGTCACCGGGGAGCTGTTTTTT. The rearrangement joins TRBV18 to TRBJ2-2, with 13 nucleotides matching TRBD2. Germline V CDR1 and CDR2: KGHSH, LQKENI. The CDR3 loop spans 18 amino acids. V shed 2 bases, J shed 4 bases, and the junction held 7 bases outside the gene matches.

The rearrangement uses TRBV10-3 and TRBJ2-7; D uncertain. The V end was cut by 6 bases, the J end by 7 bases, with 10 bases between. There are 11 residues in the CDR3. CDR1 ENHRY and CDR2 SYGVKD come from the germline V gene. CDR3 in DNA: TGTGCCATCAGGGAGAACGGGGAGCAGTACTTC. It is translated as CAIRENGEQYF.

The rearrangement links TRBV5-1 to TRBJ2-5; TRBD1 matches at 7 bases. V shed 5 bases and J 3 bases; nucleotides not matched to a gene: 4. This CDR3 is built from 13 residues. The V gene's germline CDR1 is SGHRS and CDR2 YFSETQ. The DNA for the CDR3 is TGCGCCAGCAGTTTTGACAGGGAAGAGACCCAGTACTTC. This sequence encodes CASSFDREETQYF.

The chain carries TRBV10-3 and TRBJ1-5, with a possible D match to TRBD1 (6 bases). Trimming removed 5 bases from V and 2 bases from J, with 16 bases in between. Germline V gives CDR1 ENHRY, CDR2 SYGVKD. This CDR3 contains 16 residues. For the CDR3, the DNA is TGTGCCATCAGTCCCAGGGCGGGGGCCCGCAATCAGCCCCAGCATTTT. Protein: CAISPRAGARNQPQHF.

CDR3 nucleotides: TGTGCCAGCAGTGACGGGACTAGCGGGGGGGCCTACAATGAGCAGTTCTTC. Amino acids: CASSDGTSGGAYNEQFF. The rearrangement uses TRBV27 and TRBJ2-1; 16 bases are shared with TRBD2. Germline-derived CDR1 and CDR2 are MNHEY and SMNVEV (reference sequence). J gave up 2 bases and V 5 bases, and 3 bases lay outside the gene matches. The CDR3 runs 17 residues.

The chain links TRBV6-4 to TRBJ2-1, with D possibly TRBD2 on 5 matching bases. The CDR3 consists of 13 residues. V lost 2 bases, J lost 7 bases, and 9 bases lay in between. The germline V gene encodes CDR1 MRHNA and CDR2 SNTAGT. The CDR3 DNA follows: TGTGCCAGCAGTGACGAACTAGGGAATGAGCAGTTCTTC. Translating gives CASSDELGNEQFF.

This chain connects TRBV4-2 to TRBJ2-1; 13 bases are a match to TRBD2. J lost 7 bases, V lost 4 bases, and 1 base had no gene match. Germline V lookup: CDR1 LGHNA, CDR2 YNFKEQ. This CDR3 is 14 amino acids long. CDR3 DNA: TGTGCCAGCAGCCGGACTAGCGGGGGAAATGAGCAGTTCTTC. Translated: CASSRTSGGNEQFF.

The J gene is TRBJ2-7, the V gene TRBV5-4, with TRBD2 as a possible D gene (5 bases). CDR1 is SGHNT, CDR2 YYREEE, per germline (reference sequence). CDR3 length: 14 residues. V was clipped by 0 bases and J by 1 base, with 8 bases between them. The CDR3 DNA sequence: TGTGCCAGCAGCTTGGACCTAGCTTCCTACGAGCAGTACTTC. Translated: CASSLDLASYEQYF. The entire variable domain, with the rest obtained from reference TRBV5-4 and TRBJ2-7, is as follows: ETGVTQSPTHLIKTRGQQVTLRCSSQSGHNTVSWYQQALGQGPQFIFQYYREEENGRGNFPPRFSGLQFPNYSSELNVNALELDDSALYLCASSLDLASYEQYFGPGTRLTVT.

This chain joins TRBV9 and TRBJ1-1; 7 positions agree with TRBD1. The CDR3 loop spans 16 amino acids. V was pared by 0 bases and J by 1 base, with 6 bases of the junction left unmatched. The germline CDR1 and CDR2 sequences are SGDLS and YYNGEE. The CDR3 is CASSVGGGAPNTEAFF. In DNA, the CDR3 is TGTGCCAGCAGCGTAGGAGGGGGCGCCCCGAACACTGAAGCTTTCTTT.